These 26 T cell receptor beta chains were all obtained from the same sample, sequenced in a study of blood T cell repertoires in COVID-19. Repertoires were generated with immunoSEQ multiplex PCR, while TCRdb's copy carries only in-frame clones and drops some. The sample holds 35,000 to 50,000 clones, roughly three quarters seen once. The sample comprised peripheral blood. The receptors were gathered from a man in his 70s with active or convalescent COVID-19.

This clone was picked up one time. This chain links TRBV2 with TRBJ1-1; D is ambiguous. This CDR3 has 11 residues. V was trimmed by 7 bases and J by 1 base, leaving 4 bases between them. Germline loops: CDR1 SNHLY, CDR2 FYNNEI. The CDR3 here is CASIQNTEAFF. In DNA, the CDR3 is TGTGCCAGCATCCAGAACACTGAAGCTTTCTTT.

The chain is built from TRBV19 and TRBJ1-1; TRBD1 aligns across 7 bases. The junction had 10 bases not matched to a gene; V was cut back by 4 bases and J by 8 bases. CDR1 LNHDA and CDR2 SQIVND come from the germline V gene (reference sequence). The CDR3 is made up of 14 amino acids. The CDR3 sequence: CASSTDRQGWEAFF. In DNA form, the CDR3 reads TGTGCCAGTAGTACGGACAGACAGGGTTGGGAAGCTTTCTTT.

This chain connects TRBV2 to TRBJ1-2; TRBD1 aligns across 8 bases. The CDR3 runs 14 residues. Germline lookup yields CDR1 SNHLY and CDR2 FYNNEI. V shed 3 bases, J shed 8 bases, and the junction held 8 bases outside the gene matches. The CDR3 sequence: CASSEATGVFGYTF. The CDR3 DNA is TGTGCCAGCAGTGAGGCGACAGGGGTATTCGGCTACACCTTC. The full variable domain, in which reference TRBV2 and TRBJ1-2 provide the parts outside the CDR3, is EPEVTQTPSHQVTQMGQEVILRCVPISNHLYFYWYRQILGQKVEFLVSFYNNEISEKSEIFDDQFSVERPDGSNFTLKIRSTKLEDSAMYFCASSEATGVFGYTFGSGTRLTVV.

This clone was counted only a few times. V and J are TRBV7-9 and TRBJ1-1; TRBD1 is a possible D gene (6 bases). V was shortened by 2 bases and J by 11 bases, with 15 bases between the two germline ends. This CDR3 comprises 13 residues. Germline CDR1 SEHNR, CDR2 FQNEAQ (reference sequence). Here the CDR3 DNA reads TGTGCCAGCAGCTTACAACAGGGAGGGAGGGCTTTCTTT. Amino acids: CASSLQQGGRAFF.

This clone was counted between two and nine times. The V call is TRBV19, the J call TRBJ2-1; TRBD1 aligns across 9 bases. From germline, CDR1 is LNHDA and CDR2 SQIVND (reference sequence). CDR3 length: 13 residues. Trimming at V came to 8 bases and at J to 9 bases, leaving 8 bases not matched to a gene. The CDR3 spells CASRTGGKGEQFF. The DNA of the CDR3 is TGTGCCAGTCGTACAGGGGGCAAAGGTGAGCAGTTCTTC.

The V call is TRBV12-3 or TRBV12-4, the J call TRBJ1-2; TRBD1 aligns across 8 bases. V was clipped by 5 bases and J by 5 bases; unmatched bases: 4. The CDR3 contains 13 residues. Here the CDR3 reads CASSRGQDYGYTF. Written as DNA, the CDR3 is TGTGCCAGCAGTCGGGGACAGGATTATGGCTACACCTTC.

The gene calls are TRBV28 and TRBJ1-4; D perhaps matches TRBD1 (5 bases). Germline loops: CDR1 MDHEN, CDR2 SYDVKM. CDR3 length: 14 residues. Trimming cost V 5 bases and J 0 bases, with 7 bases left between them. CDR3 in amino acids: CASSLQATNEKLFF. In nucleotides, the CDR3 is TGTGCCAGCAGTCTACAGGCAACTAATGAAAAACTGTTTTTT.

The CDR3 is CASSPPRWTGDVDYGYTF. CDR3 coding DNA: TGTGCCAGCAGCCCTCCTCGTTGGACAGGGGATGTTGACTATGGCTACACCTTC. J is TRBJ1-2 and V is TRBV13; TRBD1 agrees at 9 bases. The trim removed 5 bases at V and 3 bases at J, leaving 16 bases unmatched. CDR1 PRHDT and CDR2 FYEKMQ come from the germline V gene (reference sequence). The CDR3 has 18 amino acids.

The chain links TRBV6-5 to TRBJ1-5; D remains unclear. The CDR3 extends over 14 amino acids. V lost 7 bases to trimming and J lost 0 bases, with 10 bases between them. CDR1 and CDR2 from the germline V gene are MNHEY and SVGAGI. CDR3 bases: TGTGCCAGCATCACCCCAGGTAGCAATCAGCCCCAGCATTTT. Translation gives CASITPGSNQPQHF.

DNA for the CDR3: TGTGCCAGCAGTCTCCGGGGGGCCATAGATACGCAGTATTTT. Translation: CASSLRGAIDTQYF. The gene calls are TRBV28 and TRBJ2-3; a possible D gene is TRBD2 (7 bases). Looked up from germline, CDR1 is MDHEN and CDR2 is SYDVKM. The V and J ends lost 5 bases and 5 bases respectively, with 14 bases between them. The CDR3 runs 14 residues.

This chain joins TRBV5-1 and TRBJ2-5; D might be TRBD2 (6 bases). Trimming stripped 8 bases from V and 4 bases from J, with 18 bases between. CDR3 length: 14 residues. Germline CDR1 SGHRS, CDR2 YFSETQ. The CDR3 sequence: CASSYGGSLETQYF. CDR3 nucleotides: TGCGCCAGTAGTTACGGGGGTTCTTTAGAGACCCAGTACTTC.

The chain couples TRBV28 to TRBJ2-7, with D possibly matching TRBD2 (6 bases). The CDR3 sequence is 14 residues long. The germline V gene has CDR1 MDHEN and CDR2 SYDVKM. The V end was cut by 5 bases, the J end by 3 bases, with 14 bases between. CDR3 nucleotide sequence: TGTGCCAGCAGTCCCTCCGGGACTTACTACGAGCAGTACTTC. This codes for CASSPSGTYYEQYF. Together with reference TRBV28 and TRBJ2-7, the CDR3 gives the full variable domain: DVKVTQSSRYLVKRTGEKVFLECVQDMDHENMFWYRQDPGLGLRLIYFSYDVKMKEKGDIPEGYSVSREKKERFSLILESASTNQTSMYLCASSPSGTYYEQYFGPGTRLTVT.

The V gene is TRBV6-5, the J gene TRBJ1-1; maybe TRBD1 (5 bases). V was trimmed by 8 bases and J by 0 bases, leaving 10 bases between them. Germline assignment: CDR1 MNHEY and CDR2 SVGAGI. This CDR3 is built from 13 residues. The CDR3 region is CASRRQMNTEAFF. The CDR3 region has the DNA TGTGCCAGCCGGAGACAGATGAACACTGAAGCTTTCTTT.

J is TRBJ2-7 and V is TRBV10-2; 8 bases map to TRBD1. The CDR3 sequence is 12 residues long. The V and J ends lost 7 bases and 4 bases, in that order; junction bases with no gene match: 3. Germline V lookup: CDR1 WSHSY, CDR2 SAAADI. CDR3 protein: CASNDRGYEQYF. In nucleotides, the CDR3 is TGCGCCAGCAATGACAGGGGTTACGAGCAGTACTTC.

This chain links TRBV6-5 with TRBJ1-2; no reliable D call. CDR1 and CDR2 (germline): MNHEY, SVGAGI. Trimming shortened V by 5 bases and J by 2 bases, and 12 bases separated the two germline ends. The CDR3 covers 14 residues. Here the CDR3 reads CASSRTEINYGYTF. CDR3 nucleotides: TGTGCCAGCAGTCGTACAGAAATAAACTATGGCTACACCTTC.

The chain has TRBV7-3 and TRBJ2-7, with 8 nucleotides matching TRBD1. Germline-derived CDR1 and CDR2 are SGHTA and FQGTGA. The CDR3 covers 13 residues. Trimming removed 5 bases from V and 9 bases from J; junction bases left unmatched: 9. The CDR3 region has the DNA TGTGCCAGCAGCACGGGACAGGATACATTGCAGTACTTC. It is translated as CASSTGQDTLQYF.

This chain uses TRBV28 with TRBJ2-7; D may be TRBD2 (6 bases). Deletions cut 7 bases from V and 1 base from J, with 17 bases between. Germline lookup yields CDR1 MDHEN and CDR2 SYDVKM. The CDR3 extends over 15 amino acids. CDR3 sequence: CASNPPGLKSYEQYF. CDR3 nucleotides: TGTGCCAGCAACCCCCCGGGACTGAAATCCTACGAGCAGTACTTC.

CDR3 in DNA: TGCGCCAGCATCGACCGGGACAGGGGCTGGGGTGAGCAGTTCTTC. This sequence encodes CASIDRDRGWGEQFF. The chain links TRBV5-1 to TRBJ2-1; 10 nucleotides match TRBD1. J was trimmed by 9 bases and V by 6 bases; bases with no gene match: 12. Germline CDR1 reads SGHRS; CDR2 reads YFSETQ. The CDR3 is 15 residues long.

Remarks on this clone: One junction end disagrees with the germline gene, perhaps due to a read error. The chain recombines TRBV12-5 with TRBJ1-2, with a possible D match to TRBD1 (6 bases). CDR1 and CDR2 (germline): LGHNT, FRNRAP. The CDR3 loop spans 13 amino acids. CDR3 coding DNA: TGTGCTAGTGGTCCCTCAGGACAGTATGACTACACCTTC. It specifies CASGPSGQYDYTF. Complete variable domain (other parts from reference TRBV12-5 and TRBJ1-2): DARVTQTPRHKVTEMGQEVTMRCQPILGHNTVFWYRQTMMQGLELLAYFRNRAPLDDSGMPKDRFSAEMPDATLATLKIQPSEPRDSAVYFCASGPSGQYDYTFGSGTRLTVV.

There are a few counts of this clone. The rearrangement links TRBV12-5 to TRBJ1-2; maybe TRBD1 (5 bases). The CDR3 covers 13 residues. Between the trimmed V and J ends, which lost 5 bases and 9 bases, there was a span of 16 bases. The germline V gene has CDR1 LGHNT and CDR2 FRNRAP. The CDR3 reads CASGGGGSARYTF. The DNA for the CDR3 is TGTGCTAGTGGTGGGGGGGGATCGGCACGCTACACCTTC.

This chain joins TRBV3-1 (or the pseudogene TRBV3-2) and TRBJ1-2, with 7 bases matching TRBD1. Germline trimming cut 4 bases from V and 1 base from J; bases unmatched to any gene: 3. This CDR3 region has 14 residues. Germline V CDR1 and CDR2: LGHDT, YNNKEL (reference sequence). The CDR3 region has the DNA TGTGCCAGCAGCCTTTACAGGGGTAACTATGGCTACACCTTC. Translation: CASSLYRGNYGYTF.

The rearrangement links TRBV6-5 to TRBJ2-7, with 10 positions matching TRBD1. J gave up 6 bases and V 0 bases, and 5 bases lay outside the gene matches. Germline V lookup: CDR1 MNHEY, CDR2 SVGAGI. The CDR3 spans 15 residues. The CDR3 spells CASSYSGTGVREQYF. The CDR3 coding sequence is TGTGCCAGCAGTTACTCCGGGACAGGGGTGCGCGAGCAGTACTTC.

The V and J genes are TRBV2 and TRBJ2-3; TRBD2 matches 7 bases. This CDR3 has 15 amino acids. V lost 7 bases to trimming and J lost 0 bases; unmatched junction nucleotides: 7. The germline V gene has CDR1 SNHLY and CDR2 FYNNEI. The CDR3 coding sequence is TGTGCCAGCAAAGGCGGGGGAACTAGCACAGATACGCAGTATTTT. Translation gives CASKGGGTSTDTQYF.

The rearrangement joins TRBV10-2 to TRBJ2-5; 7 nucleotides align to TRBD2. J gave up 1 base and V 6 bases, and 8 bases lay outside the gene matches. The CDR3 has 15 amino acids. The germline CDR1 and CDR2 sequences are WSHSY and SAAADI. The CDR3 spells CASRGFGTTQETQYF. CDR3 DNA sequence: TGCGCCAGCAGGGGGTTCGGGACTACCCAAGAGACCCAGTACTTC.

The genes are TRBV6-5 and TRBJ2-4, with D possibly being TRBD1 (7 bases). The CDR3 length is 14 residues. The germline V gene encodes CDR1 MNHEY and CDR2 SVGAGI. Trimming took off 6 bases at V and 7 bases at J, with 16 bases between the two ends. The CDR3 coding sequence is TGTGCCAGCAGGGCTCCAGGGGGGACGAACATTCAGTACTTC. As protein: CASRAPGGTNIQYF.

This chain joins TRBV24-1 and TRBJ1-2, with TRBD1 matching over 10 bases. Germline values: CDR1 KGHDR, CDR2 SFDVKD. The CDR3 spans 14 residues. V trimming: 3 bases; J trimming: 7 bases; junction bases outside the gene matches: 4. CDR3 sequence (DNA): TGTGCCACCAGTGATGACAGGGGGCGCGGTGGCTACACCTTC. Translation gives CATSDDRGRGGYTF.